This TCR beta chain was identified in a study of T cell clonality in common variable immunodeficiency. Data came from immunoSEQ multiplex PCR; TCRdb stores just in-frame clones and leaves some out. This sample has 40,000 to 45,000 clones, each found more than once. This clone was picked up many times. The missing CDR3 end, 3 residues past where the read stops, is filled in from the germline J gene. The V end lost 7 bases, the J end lost 5 bases, and 9 bases lay between the germline ends. This CDR3 comprises 11 residues. Per the germline V gene, CDR1 is SQVTM and CDR2 is ANQGSEA. The sequencing input was peripheral blood mononuclear cells. The rearrangement uses TRBV29-1 and TRBJ2-1; D gene uncertain. This clonotype originated in a person aged 18 to 75 in good health. CDR3: CSAEAHNEQFF. Partial CDR3 DNA: TGCAGCGCCGAAGCACACAATGAG.